The next 26 T cell receptor beta chains were all read from a single sample in a study of CD8 T cells in Susac syndrome. Random hexamers were used to reverse transcribe roughly 0.45 to 1 ug of RNA. Using its own MiXCR run on the immunoSEQ multiplex PCR reads, TCRdb lists one record per CDR3 protein. In the table there are 90,000 to 110,000 distinct CDR3 sequences, roughly 97% of which are singletons. Material for sequencing was CD4+ T cells from PBMCs. These receptors originate from a human donor in good health.

This clonotype was detected only once. The chain is built from TRBV20-1 and TRBJ1-4; D is undetermined. Trimming pared 6 bases from V and 7 bases from J, leaving 9 bases between. This CDR3 has 11 amino acids. Germline V lookup: CDR1 DFQATT, CDR2 SNEGSKA (reference sequence). The chain's CDR3 is CSARRSEKLFF. The CDR3 coding sequence is TGCAGTGCAAGGCGGTCTGAAAAACTGTTTTTT.

This clonotype was counted a single time. The V and J genes are TRBV28 and TRBJ2-6; D is possibly TRBD1 (6 bases). The length of the CDR3 is 16 residues. Deletions cut 2 bases from V and 15 bases from J, with 23 bases between. In germline, CDR1 is MDHEN, CDR2 SYDVKM. The CDR3 spells CASSLHNLGQSPGLTF. Written as DNA, the CDR3 is TGTGCCAGCAGTTTACACAACCTAGGACAGTCCCCAGGCCTGACTTTC.

The chain joins TRBV4-1 to TRBJ1-5; perhaps TRBD1 as D (6 bases). The ends were cut back, 3 bases at V and 3 bases at J, with 12 bases in the middle. This CDR3 is built from 15 residues. CDR1 is MGHRA and CDR2 is YSYEKL in the germline V gene. For the CDR3, the DNA is TGCGCCAGCAGCCAGACAGGTGTGGACAATCAGCCCCAGCATTTT. Translated: CASSQTGVDNQPQHF.

V gene TRBV3-1 combines with J gene TRBJ2-7, with unresolved D. CDR3 length: 10 residues. Looked up from germline, CDR1 is LGHDT and CDR2 is YNNKEL (reference sequence). V was clipped by 8 bases and J by 5 bases, with 7 bases between them. The CDR3 DNA reads as TGTGCCAGCGGGATGGACGAGCAGTACTTC. Its protein is CASGMDEQYF.

The chain links TRBV5-6 to TRBJ2-7; the match to TRBD2 covers 14 bases. With 1 base clipped from V and 0 bases from J, the junction kept 3 bases outside the gene matches. There are 17 residues in the CDR3. CDR1 is SGHDT and CDR2 is YYEEEE in the germline V gene. The CDR3 region is CASSLRTSGGISYEQYF. The CDR3 nucleotides are TGTGCCAGCAGCTTGAGGACTAGCGGGGGGATCTCCTACGAGCAGTACTTC.

This clonotype was seen only once. The chain is built from TRBV20-1 and TRBJ2-4, with TRBD1 matching 9 bases. Germline assignment: CDR1 DFQATT and CDR2 SNEGSKA (reference sequence). The CDR3 extends over 13 amino acids. J was trimmed by 7 bases and V by 6 bases; bases with no gene match: 7. The CDR3 DNA is TGCAGTGCCCAATTTGGACAGGGGAACATTCAGTACTTC. Protein sequence: CSAQFGQGNIQYF.

This chain connects TRBV9 to TRBJ1-2; no clear D gene. The CDR3 runs to 14 residues. Germline assignment: CDR1 SGDLS and CDR2 YYNGEE. The ends were cut back, 4 bases at V and 3 bases at J, with 13 bases in the middle. The CDR3 here is CASSIDGRDYGYTF. Here the CDR3 DNA reads TGTGCCAGCAGCATCGACGGGAGGGACTATGGCTACACCTTC.

The V call is TRBV7-3, the J call TRBJ2-2; D might be TRBD2 (5 bases). The germline V and J ends were trimmed by 1 base and 4 bases, with 19 bases remaining between them. Germline values: CDR1 SGHTA, CDR2 FQGTGA. CDR3 length equals 18 residues. CDR3 in DNA: TGTGCCAGCAGCTTAAAGCCTCCTAGCAAGGCCAGCACCGGGGAGCTGTTTTTT. Protein sequence: CASSLKPPSKASTGELFF. Together with reference TRBV7-3 and TRBJ2-2, the CDR3 gives the full variable domain: GAGVSQTPSNKVTEKGKYVELRCDPISGHTALYWYRQSLGQGPEFLIYFQGTGAADDSGLPNDRFFAVRPEGSVSTLKIQRTERGDSAVYLCASSLKPPSKASTGELFFGEGSRLTVL.

The V and J genes are TRBV6-5 and TRBJ2-1; D uncertain. Trimming left V 2 bases short and J 3 bases short, with 5 bases between. Germline lookup yields CDR1 MNHEY and CDR2 SVGAGI. The CDR3 consists of 13 residues. The CDR3 loop is CASSYRVYNEQFF. DNA of the CDR3: TGTGCCAGCAGTTACCGGGTCTACAATGAGCAGTTCTTC.

This clonotype was seen just once. This sequence joins TRBV3-1 and TRBJ2-7, with TRBD2 identical over 14 bases. This CDR3 comprises 17 residues. V lost 4 bases and J lost 2; bases outside the gene matches: 7. Germline-derived CDR1 and CDR2 are LGHDT and YNNKEL (reference sequence). The CDR3 sequence is CASSPVGTSGGAYEQYF. CDR3 coding DNA: TGTGCCAGCAGCCCGGTCGGGACTAGCGGGGGAGCCTACGAGCAGTACTTC.

V and J are TRBV9 and TRBJ1-2; 8 positions match TRBD1. The CDR3 is 15 residues long. The junction had 8 bases not matched to a gene; V was cut back by 3 bases and J by 4 bases. Per germline, CDR1 SGDLS and CDR2 YYNGEE. The CDR3 sequence is CASSETDRAFYGYTF. The CDR3 nucleotides are TGTGCCAGCAGCGAGACGGACAGGGCCTTCTATGGCTACACCTTC.

The V gene is TRBV5-6, the J gene TRBJ2-5; D unclear. This CDR3 spans 14 amino acids. Per germline, CDR1 SGHDT and CDR2 YYEEEE. V dropped 0 bases and J dropped 5 bases, with 11 bases sitting between them. This CDR3 reads CASSLEGNGETQYF. The CDR3 bases are TGTGCCAGCAGCTTGGAAGGGAACGGGGAGACCCAGTACTTC.

The chain has TRBV5-1 and TRBJ1-1; D may be TRBD1 (5 bases). Germline V lookup: CDR1 SGHRS, CDR2 YFSETQ. Trimming removed 0 bases from V and 4 bases from J, with 16 bases in between. CDR3 length equals 16 residues. CDR3 DNA sequence: TGCGCCAGCAGCTTGGATGTAGGGGCCTTGAGCACTGAAGCTTTCTTT. This gives the protein CASSLDVGALSTEAFF. Variable domain in full (rest from reference TRBV5-1 and TRBJ1-1): KAGVTQTPRYLIKTRGQQVTLSCSPISGHRSVSWYQQTPGQGLQFLFEYFSETQRNKGNFPGRFSGRQFSNSRSEMNVSTLELGDSALYLCASSLDVGALSTEAFFGQGTRLTVV.

V usage is TRBV12-3 or TRBV12-4 and J usage is TRBJ1-2, with D tentatively TRBD1 (5 bases). V gave up 4 bases and J gave up 8 bases, with 8 bases separating them. The CDR3 totals 11 residues. The CDR3 loop is CASSWGSGYTF. In DNA, the CDR3 is TGTGCCAGCAGTTGGGGCAGCGGCTACACCTTC.

The V gene is TRBV6-2 or TRBV6-3, the J gene TRBJ2-4; 11 bases align to TRBD2. CDR3 size: 19 residues. In germline, CDR1 is MNHEY, CDR2 SVGEGT. The V segment lost 4 bases and the J segment 0 bases; nucleotides outside the gene matches: 11. DNA for the CDR3: TGTGCCAGCAGTTTATCGACTAGCGGGACGGGGATAGCCAAAAACATTCAGTACTTC. It is translated as CASSLSTSGTGIAKNIQYF.

The CDR3 reads CASSPGTGNYGYTF. CDR3 sequence (DNA): TGTGCCAGTTCTCCCGGGACAGGGAACTATGGCTACACCTTC. The gene calls are TRBV6-5 and TRBJ1-2; 9 bases are a match to TRBD1. After removal of 9 bases from V and 2 bases from J, the junction contained 7 bases not matched to a gene. CDR1 is MNHEY and CDR2 is SVGAGI in the germline V gene. The CDR3 contains 14 residues.

V is TRBV11-3 and J is TRBJ2-3, with D unresolved. Germline CDR1 reads SGHNT; CDR2 reads YENEEA. Trimming took 4 bases from V and 5 from J, leaving 4 bases between them. This CDR3 is 11 amino acids long. The CDR3 here is CASSSVDTQYF. Here the CDR3 DNA reads TGTGCCAGCAGCTCGGTAGATACGCAGTATTTT.

This rearrangement joins TRBV5-1 to TRBJ2-7; 9 nucleotides line up with TRBD2. Germline V lookup: CDR1 SGHRS, CDR2 YFSETQ. Trimming took 5 bases from V and 3 from J; bases not matched to a gene: 9. The CDR3 has 15 amino acids. For the CDR3, the DNA is TGCGCCAGCAGAATCCAGCGGGGGGACTACTACGAGCAGTACTTC. This encodes CASRIQRGDYYEQYF.

The chain joins TRBV20-1 to TRBJ1-4, with D perhaps TRBD1 (5 bases). This CDR3 spans 15 amino acids. Germline V gives CDR1 DFQATT, CDR2 SNEGSKA (reference sequence). The V end lost 0 bases, the J end lost 8 bases, and 16 bases lay between the germline ends. CDR3: CSARDYRGGKEKLFF. The CDR3 DNA follows: TGCAGTGCTAGAGATTACCGGGGCGGCAAGGAAAAACTGTTTTTT.

The rearrangement joins TRBV3-1 to TRBJ2-3; the D gene is possibly TRBD2 (6 bases). Germline V CDR1 and CDR2: LGHDT, YNNKEL (reference sequence). This CDR3 region has 15 residues. The V and J ends lost 7 bases and 3 bases respectively, with 17 bases between them. The CDR3 nucleotides are TGTGCCAGCACCGGGAGAGCGGGCGGAACAGATACGCAGTATTTT. Encoded protein: CASTGRAGGTDTQYF.

The chain uses TRBV3-1 and TRBJ2-7, with a tentative D call TRBD2 (5 bases). The CDR3 contains 17 residues. Trimming removed 4 bases at V and 7 bases at J, with 26 bases between. CDR1 and CDR2 (germline): LGHDT, YNNKEL (reference sequence). The CDR3 protein is CASSLHIGGLLVREQYF. CDR3 bases: TGTGCCAGCAGCCTCCACATAGGCGGGCTCCTAGTGAGGGAGCAGTACTTC.

The chain carries TRBV28 and TRBJ2-5; D is possibly TRBD2 (5 bases). The V end was cut by 5 bases, the J end by 5 bases, with 15 bases between. Germline V gene data show CDR1 as MDHEN and CDR2 as SYDVKM. The CDR3 loop spans 14 amino acids. The CDR3 DNA is TGTGCCAGCAGTCCCCGGGCCCGCGGGGAGACCCAGTACTTC. It is translated as CASSPRARGETQYF.

This clonotype was seen once. V gene TRBV7-9 combines with J gene TRBJ2-6; D uncertain. CDR1 is SEHNR, CDR2 FQNEAQ, per germline (reference sequence). The CDR3 is 15 residues long. Trimming removed 2 bases from V and 1 base from J, with 6 bases in between. The CDR3 sequence: CASSLLGSGANVLTF. The CDR3 coding sequence is TGTGCCAGCAGCTTACTCGGGTCTGGGGCCAACGTCCTGACTTTC.

J is TRBJ1-1 and V is TRBV5-1, with 7 bases aligning to TRBD1. There are 14 residues in the CDR3. Germline V CDR1 and CDR2: SGHRS, YFSETQ. The ends lost 3 bases at V and 1 base at J; junction bases unmatched: 3. The CDR3 here is CASSSHRGNTEAFF. The CDR3 DNA sequence: TGCGCCAGCAGCTCCCACAGGGGGAACACTGAAGCTTTCTTT.

This clonotype was picked up one time. This rearrangement joins TRBV28 to TRBJ1-2; TRBD1 is a possible D gene (6 bases). The V end lost 6 bases, the J end lost 2 bases, and 10 bases lay between the germline ends. Germline-derived CDR1 and CDR2 are MDHEN and SYDVKM. The CDR3 has 13 residues. Here the CDR3 reads CASRTGRNYGYTF. In DNA, the CDR3 is TGTGCCAGCAGGACAGGCCGGAACTATGGCTACACCTTC.

The rearrangement links TRBV12-3 or TRBV12-4 to TRBJ1-5; TRBD1 aligns across 7 bases. This CDR3 region has 16 residues. J was trimmed by 2 bases and V by 6 bases; bases with no gene match: 10. The CDR3 DNA is TGTGCCAGCAGCCCGACAGGGTTTAGTGGCAATCAGCCCCAGCATTTT. This codes for CASSPTGFSGNQPQHF.